Reported below is one TCR beta chain. Antigen unknown. The V gene's germline CDR1 is SGHAT and CDR2 FQNNGV. The ends lost 5 bases at V and 5 bases at J; junction bases unmatched: 8. The CDR3 sequence is 16 residues long. The data belong to a study of graft-versus-host responses after intestinal transplantation. The method was immunoSEQ multiplex PCR; TCRdb's version includes in-frame clones alone and lacks a portion of them. This table has tens of thousands of clones, just under 95% appearing once. This specimen consisted of unstimulated CD8+ T cells sorted from spleen or lymph node cells, obtained before transplant. The TCR sequence derives from a human donor who was the organ donor for an intestinal transplant. This rearrangement joins TRBV11-2 to TRBJ2-5; 13 positions match TRBD2. This CDR3 is CASSLRLAGGHETQYF. CDR3 nucleotide sequence: TGTGCCAGCAGCCTGAGACTAGCGGGAGGTCATGAGACCCAGTACTTC.